This TCR beta chain emerged from a study of blood T cell repertoires in COVID-19. Study details: Samples representing acute and convalescent COVID-19 were sourced from the United States, Italy and Spain. The analysed material was cDNA or gDNA that came from T cells, B-cell-depleted T cells, or PBMCs.

The CDR3 has 14 amino acids. V shed 5 bases and J 1 base; nucleotides not matched to a gene: 3. Germline-derived CDR1 and CDR2 are MDHEN and SYDVKM. Study processing details: Estimated nucleated cell counts came from reference gene primer amplification. Profiled with immunoSEQ multiplex PCR; TCRdb holds only in-frame clones, not every one. V, J and clone size are those of that table, while D and trimming were read from the DNA. The data contain fewer than 90,000 clones, more than 65% of them singletons. The chain employs TRBV28 and TRBJ2-3, with 7 bases identical to TRBD1. This sequence was found in a man between 45 and 60 years old with acute or convalescent COVID-19. Specimen: peripheral blood. DNA of the CDR3: TGTGCCAGCAGTAGACAGGGTGGCACAGATACGCAGTATTTT. Its translation is CASSRQGGTDTQYF. The entire variable domain, with the rest obtained from reference TRBV28 and TRBJ2-3, is as follows: DVKVTQSSRYLVKRTGEKVFLECVQDMDHENMFWYRQDPGLGLRLIYFSYDVKMKEKGDIPEGYSVSREKKERFSLILESASTNQTSMYLCASSRQGGTDTQYFGPGTRLTVL.